One sample yielded the 3 T cell receptor beta chains listed below, sequenced in a study of blood T cell repertoires in COVID-19. Profiling relied on immunoSEQ multiplex PCR, and the TCRdb table lists in-frame clones only, not all of them. The sample holds approximately 230,000 clones; more than 75% are singletons and the top ten take approximately 1.7%. Sequences were obtained from PBMCs or T cells enriched from blood (not recorded which). These receptors were collected from a man between 35 and 55 years old who had recovered from COVID-19.

This sequence joins TRBV6-5 and TRBJ2-1, with a tentative D call TRBD2 (5 bases). The CDR3 consists of 12 residues. Deletions cut 6 bases from V and 6 bases from J, with 9 bases between. CDR1 is MNHEY and CDR2 is SVGAGI in the germline V gene. The CDR3: CASRTRGNEQFF. In DNA, the CDR3 is TGTGCCAGCAGGACCCGGGGCAATGAGCAGTTCTTC.

The chain couples TRBV4-3 to TRBJ1-2; 8 nucleotides align to TRBD1. In germline, CDR1 is LGHNA, CDR2 YSLEER. The CDR3 is 15 amino acids. V shed 0 bases, J shed 3 bases, and the junction held 3 bases outside the gene matches. For the CDR3, the DNA is TGCGCCAGCAGCCAAGAGACAGGGGCGGACTATGGCTACACCTTC. Its translation: CASSQETGADYGYTF.

The chain is built from TRBV19 and TRBJ2-1; no firm D call. V was pared by 5 bases and J by 4 bases, with 6 bases between. The germline V gene has CDR1 LNHDA and CDR2 SQIVND (reference sequence). This CDR3 spans 12 amino acids. The CDR3: CASSQQYNEQFF. CDR3 coding DNA: TGTGCCAGTAGTCAACAGTACAATGAGCAGTTCTTC. Together with reference TRBV19 and TRBJ2-1, the CDR3 gives the full variable domain: DGGITQSPKYLFRKEGQNVTLSCEQNLNHDAMYWYRQDPGQGLRLIYYSQIVNDFQKGDIAEGYSVSREKKESFPLTVTSAQKNPTAFYLCASSQQYNEQFFGPGTRLTVL.